This passage covers 6 T cell receptor beta chains from one sample sequenced in a study of Ad26.COV2.S vaccination and SARS-CoV-2 variants. Clones were sequenced by immunoSEQ multiplex PCR, and TCRdb holds only the in-frame ones, with some missing. Among some 410,000 clones, around 93% were seen once, and the ten largest hold about 1.7%. The treatment denotes: some 20 received Ad26.COV2.S at low or high dose, single or two shots; 5 received placebo; per-sample allocation not given. Sample collection was performed on day 63 after the first vaccine or placebo injection. The sequenced sample was peripheral blood, obtained in a trial of Ad26.COV2.S vaccine versus placebo. These receptors all come from a person between 18 and 59 years old who received the Ad26.COV2.S COVID-19 vaccine or a placebo.

J is TRBJ1-5 and V is TRBV19; D is perhaps TRBD1 (5 bases). V lost 5 bases and J lost 2, with 16 bases in between. Germline CDR1 LNHDA, CDR2 SQIVND (reference sequence). The CDR3 contains 16 residues. This CDR3 is CASSPLDRGRNQPQHF. The CDR3 DNA reads TGTGCCAGTAGTCCCCTGGACCGGGGCCGCAATCAGCCCCAGCATTTT.

The chain employs TRBV6-1 and TRBJ1-2; TRBD1 matches 7 bases. CDR3 length: 15 amino acids. The germline V gene encodes CDR1 MNHNS and CDR2 SASEGT. After removal of 3 bases from V and 3 bases from J, the junction contained 7 bases not matched to a gene. The CDR3 DNA reads as TGTGCCAGCAGTGATCCCAGGGGGAAGGACTATGGCTACACCTTC. It specifies CASSDPRGKDYGYTF.

This chain links TRBV7-4 with TRBJ2-7, with D possibly matching TRBD2 (6 bases). Trimming cost V 5 bases and J 3 bases, with 17 bases left between them. The CDR3 has 15 residues. CDR1 SGHVT and CDR2 SQSDAQ come from the germline V gene. CDR3 coding DNA: TGTGCCAGCAGCCTTCTGCAGCGGGCTCGCTACGAGCAGTACTTC. Protein sequence: CASSLLQRARYEQYF.

The gene calls are TRBV2 and TRBJ2-1; TRBD2 matches at 7 bases. In germline, CDR1 is SNHLY, CDR2 FYNNEI. This CDR3 region has 15 residues. J was trimmed by 0 bases and V by 5 bases; bases with no gene match: 4. The DNA for the CDR3 is TGTGCCAGCAGTAATGGCGGGAGCTCCTACAATGAGCAGTTCTTC. Translation gives CASSNGGSSYNEQFF.

This clone was counted between two and nine times. The chain joins TRBV28 to TRBJ1-5; 8 bases fit TRBD1. Germline CDR1 reads MDHEN; CDR2 reads SYDVKM. CDR3 size: 15 residues. The V and J ends lost 1 base and 2 bases, in that order; junction bases with no gene match: 1. The CDR3 loop is CASSLSGQGNQPQHF. CDR3 nucleotide sequence: TGTGCCAGCAGTTTATCGGGACAGGGCAATCAGCCCCAGCATTTT. Full variable domain (outside the CDR3, taken from reference TRBV28 and TRBJ1-5): DVKVTQSSRYLVKRTGEKVFLECVQDMDHENMFWYRQDPGLGLRLIYFSYDVKMKEKGDIPEGYSVSREKKERFSLILESASTNQTSMYLCASSLSGQGNQPQHFGDGTRLSIL.

The V gene is TRBV9, the J gene TRBJ2-1, with D hard to call. The germline V gene has CDR1 SGDLS and CDR2 YYNGEE. CDR3 size: 12 residues. The V end was cut by 2 bases, the J end by 9 bases, with 9 bases between. The CDR3 here is CASSVLGIEQFF. The CDR3 DNA reads as TGTGCCAGCAGCGTGTTAGGTATTGAGCAGTTCTTC.